A single sample is the source of the 32 T cell receptor beta chains below, sequenced in a study of T cell responses to AZD1222 COVID-19 vaccine. Assay used: immunoSEQ multiplex PCR; TCRdb lists only in-frame clones, some missing. The table shows 150,000 to 200,000 clones, with 90% occurring only once. The starting material was peripheral blood, obtained 28 days after the second AZD1222 dose. These receptors all come from an adult who received the AZD1222 COVID-19 vaccine.

J is TRBJ2-3 and V is TRBV6-5; 7 bases align to TRBD2. CDR3 length equals 15 residues. Trimming took 6 bases from V and 4 from J; bases not matched to a gene: 10. Per the germline V gene, CDR1 is MNHEY and CDR2 is SVGAGI. CDR3 sequence reads: CASRVGLGGADTQYF. The DNA of the CDR3 is TGTGCCAGCAGGGTCGGACTAGGAGGGGCAGATACGCAGTATTTT.

V usage is TRBV3-1 (or the pseudogene TRBV3-2) and J usage is TRBJ1-6; D unclear. The CDR3 runs 14 residues. Germline V gene lookup returns CDR1 LGHDT and CDR2 YNNKEL (reference sequence). The V end was cut by 1 base, the J end by 0 bases, with 1 base between. The CDR3 loop is CASSQGSYNSPLHF. The CDR3 nucleotides are TGTGCCAGCAGCCAAGGCTCCTATAATTCACCCCTCCACTTT.

V usage is TRBV6-2 or TRBV6-3 and J usage is TRBJ1-4; D remains unclear. Germline CDR1 MNHEY, CDR2 SVGEGT. V gave up 6 bases and J gave up 7 bases, with 15 bases separating them. The CDR3 is 14 amino acids. The CDR3 loop reads CASSPYSGLEKLFF. In DNA form, the CDR3 reads TGTGCCAGCAGCCCTTACTCCGGCCTTGAAAAACTGTTTTTT.

The chain combines TRBV5-4 with TRBJ2-7; D might be TRBD2 (5 bases). The CDR3 contains 15 residues. The germline gives CDR1 SGHNT, CDR2 YYREEE (reference sequence). V gave up 4 bases and J gave up 2 bases, with 16 bases separating them. CDR3 sequence (DNA): TGTGCCAGCAGCCACCGGGGAGAGGCCCCCTACGAGCAGTACTTC. Translating gives CASSHRGEAPYEQYF. Drawing the rest from reference TRBV5-4 and TRBJ2-7, the complete variable domain is ETGVTQSPTHLIKTRGQQVTLRCSSQSGHNTVSWYQQALGQGPQFIFQYYREEENGRGNFPPRFSGLQFPNYSSELNVNALELDDSALYLCASSHRGEAPYEQYFGPGTRLTVT.

This clone was seen only a few times. The chain recombines TRBV30 with TRBJ2-5; D is unclear. The CDR3 is 13 residues long. Trimming pared 2 bases from V and 2 bases from J, leaving 9 bases between. Germline assignment: CDR1 GTSNPN and CDR2 SVGIG (reference sequence). CDR3 bases: TGTGCCTGGAGTAGACGGCTTCAAGAGACCCAGTACTTC. It yields the protein CAWSRRLQETQYF.

V and J are TRBV5-4 and TRBJ2-1; 8 positions match TRBD2. CDR1 is SGHNT and CDR2 is YYREEE in the germline V gene (reference sequence). V was clipped by 2 bases and J by 6 bases; unmatched bases: 13. The CDR3 runs to 17 residues. The CDR3 sequence: CASSLGPSGGAANEQFF. The CDR3 region has the DNA TGTGCCAGCAGCTTAGGGCCGAGCGGGGGTGCGGCCAATGAGCAGTTCTTC.

The chain links TRBV7-9 to TRBJ1-5, with D possibly being TRBD1 (5 bases). Germline V gives CDR1 SEHNR, CDR2 FQNEAQ (reference sequence). The CDR3 loop spans 15 amino acids. Trimming took off 5 bases at V and 8 bases at J, with 19 bases between the two ends. CDR3 bases: TGTGCCAGCAGCACCGGGGCGCGGGCGTGGGAGCCCCAGCATTTT. Encoded protein: CASSTGARAWEPQHF.

The chain employs TRBV5-6 and TRBJ2-2; 15 bases match TRBD2. The V segment lost 4 bases and the J segment 7 bases; nucleotides outside the gene matches: 5. CDR1 is SGHDT and CDR2 is YYEEEE in the germline V gene. The CDR3 is 16 amino acids. The CDR3 DNA reads TGTGCCAGCAGCCTGGGACTAGCGGGAGGTTTCGGGGAGCTGTTTTTT. Its protein is CASSLGLAGGFGELFF.

The chain links TRBV13 to TRBJ2-1, with 8 bases that match TRBD1. Per the germline V gene, CDR1 is PRHDT and CDR2 is FYEKMQ (reference sequence). After removal of 5 bases from V and 4 bases from J, the junction contained 7 bases not matched to a gene. CDR3 length equals 15 residues. The CDR3 loop reads CASSLQGARYNEQFF. The CDR3, as DNA: TGTGCCAGCAGCCTCCAGGGGGCGCGGTACAATGAGCAGTTCTTC.

V gene TRBV29-1 combines with J gene TRBJ2-2; 7 nucleotides align to TRBD1. V shed 4 bases, J shed 5 bases, and the junction held 7 bases outside the gene matches. The CDR3 totals 14 residues. Germline loops: CDR1 SQVTM, CDR2 ANQGSEA. The CDR3 reads CSVGQGIRTGELFF. The CDR3 coding sequence is TGCAGCGTTGGACAGGGAATTAGGACCGGGGAGCTGTTTTTT.

This chain joins TRBV19 and TRBJ1-4; the D gene is possibly TRBD1 (5 bases). V dropped 4 bases and J dropped 5 bases, with 14 bases sitting between them. CDR1 and CDR2 (germline): LNHDA, SQIVND (reference sequence). The CDR3 spans 15 residues. CDR3: CASSTLGTSNEKLFF. For the CDR3, the DNA is TGTGCCAGTAGTACTCTCGGGACGAGCAATGAAAAACTGTTTTTT.

This rearrangement joins TRBV7-2 to TRBJ1-6, with D hard to call. The CDR3 runs to 16 residues. Germline V lookup: CDR1 SGHTA, CDR2 FQGNSA. With 5 bases removed from V and 9 bases from J, the gap between germline ends came to 20 bases. The CDR3, as DNA: TGTGCCAGCAGCCCCCGGCCCGAGGGTGGGTTTTCACCCCTCCACTTT. Protein product: CASSPRPEGGFSPLHF.

CDR3 bases: TGTGCCAGCAACGACAGGGGGCGGACCGGGGAGCTGTTTTTT. Its protein product is CASNDRGRTGELFF. This chain uses TRBV7-9 with TRBJ2-2, with 10 bases that match TRBD1. Germline CDR1 reads SEHNR; CDR2 reads FQNEAQ (reference sequence). This CDR3 contains 14 residues. The junction had 4 bases not matched to a gene; V was cut back by 7 bases and J by 5 bases.

The V and J genes are TRBV7-9 and TRBJ2-3; 7 positions agree with TRBD1. Germline loops: CDR1 SEHNR, CDR2 FQNEAQ (reference sequence). The CDR3 runs to 14 residues. With 10 bases clipped from V and 2 bases from J, the junction kept 9 bases outside the gene matches. CDR3 in amino acids: CANQGTVNTDTQYF. As DNA, the CDR3 is TGTGCCAACCAAGGGACAGTAAACACAGATACGCAGTATTTT.

The gene calls are TRBV6-5 and TRBJ2-2; 9 nucleotides align to TRBD2. CDR3 length equals 15 residues. The V segment lost 7 bases and the J segment 2 bases; nucleotides outside the gene matches: 5. Germline CDR1 MNHEY, CDR2 SVGAGI. This chain's CDR3 is CASTIAGVNTGELFF. Written as DNA, the CDR3 is TGTGCCAGCACAATAGCGGGGGTTAACACCGGGGAGCTGTTTTTT.

The rearrangement joins TRBV18 to TRBJ2-7; D gene unclear. Germline lookup yields CDR1 KGHSH and CDR2 LQKENI. The germline V and J ends were trimmed by 10 bases and 3 bases, with 10 bases remaining between them. This CDR3 region has 11 residues. The CDR3 spells CATSKDYEQYF. CDR3 DNA: TGTGCCACCTCCAAAGACTACGAGCAGTACTTC.

The chain employs TRBV6-5 and TRBJ1-4; TRBD1 agrees at 7 bases. This CDR3 is built from 11 residues. J gave up 15 bases and V 2 bases, and 3 bases lay outside the gene matches. From germline, CDR1 is MNHEY and CDR2 SVGAGI. The CDR3 reads CASSYKGAVFF. CDR3 sequence (DNA): TGTGCCAGCAGTTACAAGGGGGCGGTGTTTTTT.

The chain has TRBV24-1 and TRBJ1-2; D call uncertain. V lost 2 bases to trimming and J lost 4 bases, with 7 bases between them. The CDR3 has 13 residues. The germline V gene has CDR1 KGHDR and CDR2 SFDVKD. This CDR3 is CATSDSGRYGYTF. The CDR3 DNA reads as TGTGCCACCAGTGATTCGGGTCGCTATGGCTACACCTTC.

CDR3 protein: CASIVRDSGNTIYF. CDR3 DNA: TGTGCCAGTATAGTCCGAGACTCTGGAAACACCATATATTTT. The chain uses TRBV19 and TRBJ1-3, with D unclear. Trimming removed 7 bases at V and 0 bases at J, with 10 bases between. The CDR3 length is 14 residues. The germline V gene has CDR1 LNHDA and CDR2 SQIVND (reference sequence).

This chain joins TRBV5-1 and TRBJ1-6, with D maybe TRBD1 (6 bases). From germline, CDR1 is SGHRS and CDR2 YFSETQ. The V end was cut by 1 base, the J end by 2 bases, with 13 bases between. This CDR3 has 17 residues. The CDR3 spells CASSLYGEGAYNSPLHF. CDR3 sequence (DNA): TGCGCCAGCAGCTTGTATGGGGAGGGGGCCTATAATTCACCCCTCCACTTT. Filled out from reference TRBV5-1 and TRBJ1-6, the complete variable domain reads KAGVTQTPRYLIKTRGQQVTLSCSPISGHRSVSWYQQTPGQGLQFLFEYFSETQRNKGNFPGRFSGRQFSNSRSEMNVSTLELGDSALYLCASSLYGEGAYNSPLHFGNGTRLTVT.

V and J are TRBV3-1 (or the pseudogene TRBV3-2) and TRBJ1-1; 12 positions agree with TRBD1. The CDR3 sequence is 16 residues long. The J segment lost 4 bases and the V segment lost 3 bases, leaving 6 bases of the junction unmatched. Germline V gene lookup returns CDR1 LGHDT and CDR2 YNNKEL (reference sequence). CDR3 amino acids: CASSQLGQGAVTEAFF. The CDR3 region has the DNA TGTGCCAGCAGCCAGTTGGGACAGGGGGCTGTCACTGAAGCTTTCTTT.

The V and J genes are TRBV15 and TRBJ2-2; no clear D gene. Deletions cut 0 bases from V and 4 bases from J, with 18 bases between. Germline V gives CDR1 LNHNV, CDR2 YYDKDF (reference sequence). CDR3 length equals 18 residues. CDR3 sequence: CATSREPVTLAITGELFF. The CDR3 DNA is TGTGCCACCAGCAGAGAACCCGTCACCCTTGCTATCACCGGGGAGCTGTTTTTT.

The chain combines TRBV30 with TRBJ1-5; TRBD1 matches at 11 bases. Germline CDR1 reads GTSNPN; CDR2 reads SVGIG (reference sequence). The CDR3 length is 14 residues. Trimming took 5 bases from V and 5 from J; bases not matched to a gene: 5. Here the CDR3 DNA reads TGTGCCTGGGAAAGGGGACAGGGGGATCAGCCCCAGCATTTT. Translating gives CAWERGQGDQPQHF.

V is TRBV5-1 and J is TRBJ1-1, with D unresolved. V was clipped by 4 bases and J by 7 bases, with 14 bases between them. The CDR3 contains 13 residues. CDR1 and CDR2 (germline): SGHRS, YFSETQ. The CDR3 is CASSQRAAREAFF. As DNA, the CDR3 is TGCGCCAGCAGCCAGAGGGCAGCCCGTGAAGCTTTCTTT.

The chain combines TRBV9 with TRBJ1-3; D remains unclear. Per the germline V gene, CDR1 is SGDLS and CDR2 is YYNGEE. V was pared by 4 bases and J by 3 bases, with 17 bases between. The CDR3 is 16 residues long. CDR3 in amino acids: CASSKTLGVGGNTIYF. The CDR3 DNA reads TGTGCCAGCAGCAAAACCTTGGGAGTCGGTGGAAACACCATATATTTT. Based on the CDR3 plus reference TRBV9 and TRBJ1-3, the full variable domain is DSGVTQTPKHLITATGQRVTLRCSPRSGDLSVYWYQQSLDQGLQFLIQYYNGEERAKGNILERFSAQQFPDLHSELNLSSLELGDSALYFCASSKTLGVGGNTIYFGEGSWLTVV.

The V call is TRBV18, the J call TRBJ1-5; 9 bases line up with TRBD1. J was trimmed by 3 bases and V by 3 bases; bases with no gene match: 9. The CDR3 has 17 residues. Germline CDR1 and CDR2: KGHSH and LQKENI. The CDR3 DNA reads TGTGCCAGCTCACCTCCTCCGGGACAGGGTTCCAATCAGCCCCAGCATTTT. This codes for CASSPPPGQGSNQPQHF.

This clone has only one observation. This rearrangement joins TRBV7-2 to TRBJ2-5; 8 bases match TRBD2. Germline CDR1 is SGHTA and CDR2 is FQGNSA. V shed 1 base and J 2 bases; nucleotides not matched to a gene: 3. The CDR3 is 15 residues long. The CDR3 loop reads CASSLVGLVQETQYF. DNA of the CDR3: TGTGCCAGCAGCTTAGTGGGACTAGTACAAGAGACCCAGTACTTC.

This clone was recorded only once. The rearrangement uses TRBV25-1 and TRBJ1-3; D gene unclear. There are 18 residues in the CDR3. Germline V gene sequence: CDR1 MGHDK, CDR2 SYGVNS. V gave up 1 base and J gave up 0 bases, with 16 bases separating them. CDR3 region: CASSESRRVDISGNTIYF. The CDR3 DNA reads as TGTGCCAGCAGTGAATCACGCCGGGTAGACATCTCTGGAAACACCATATATTTT.

The chain couples TRBV3-1 (or the pseudogene TRBV3-2) to TRBJ2-7; D is undetermined. CDR1 LGHDT and CDR2 YNNKEL come from the germline V gene (reference sequence). This CDR3 region has 17 residues. V gave up 0 bases and J gave up 0 bases, with 15 bases separating them. For the CDR3, the DNA is TGTGCCAGCAGCCAAGATCTTCCCGGGTCGTACTCCTACGAGCAGTACTTC. This codes for CASSQDLPGSYSYEQYF.

V usage is TRBV24-1 and J usage is TRBJ2-7; TRBD1 agrees at 11 bases. After removal of 4 bases from V and 7 bases from J, the junction contained 11 bases not matched to a gene. The CDR3 has 16 residues. From germline, CDR1 is KGHDR and CDR2 SFDVKD. For the CDR3, the DNA is TGTGCCACCAGTGAAAGTAAGGGACAGGGGGTTTGGGAGCAGTACTTC. This codes for CATSESKGQGVWEQYF.

This rearrangement joins TRBV3-1 (or the pseudogene TRBV3-2) to TRBJ1-3; a weak D match, TRBD1 (5 bases). The CDR3 extends over 15 amino acids. Germline CDR1 is LGHDT and CDR2 is YNNKEL (reference sequence). V lost 2 bases to trimming and J lost 3 bases, with 11 bases between them. Here the CDR3 reads CASSQLGTGGNTIYF. The CDR3 coding sequence is TGTGCCAGCAGCCAACTTGGGACGGGTGGAAACACCATATATTTT.

The V gene is TRBV7-9, the J gene TRBJ1-5, with D possibly being TRBD1 (5 bases). Germline CDR1 SEHNR, CDR2 FQNEAQ (reference sequence). CDR3 length: 14 residues. The ends were cut back, 5 bases at V and 3 bases at J, with 11 bases in the middle. The CDR3 spells CASSLTGPNQPQHF. For the CDR3, the DNA is TGTGCCAGCAGCCTAACAGGCCCCAATCAGCCCCAGCATTTT.